A single sample gave rise to the 29 T cell receptor beta chains below, sequenced in a study of human T cells and chemical hapten exposure. The time point denotes: pre-sensitization, week 0. Documented treatment: therapeutic diphenylcyclopropenone sensitization with weekly scalp DPC. TCRdb itself ran the RACE reads through MiXCR, one entry per CDR3 protein. Of about 270,000 distinct CDR3 sequences listed, roughly 7.7% are singletons. This sample comprised whole blood, obtained in connection with sensitization to the hapten diphenylcyclopropenone (DPC). Source of these receptors: a man younger than 30 with alopecia areata. Some clones in this sample may be carry-over from other donors' samples.

This clonotype was found a few times. V is TRBV12-3 or TRBV12-4 and J is TRBJ2-3; D tentatively reads TRBD1 or TRBD2 (6 bases each). Trimming cost V 7 bases and J 9 bases, with 14 bases left between them. This CDR3 contains 12 residues. Here the CDR3 reads CASIWGAGTQYF. The CDR3 coding sequence is TGTGCCAGCATTTGGGGGGCTGGCACGCAGTATTTT.

The chain carries TRBV7-9 and TRBJ1-2; D remains ambiguous. The CDR3 sequence is 11 residues long. Trimming shortened V by 2 bases and J by 7 bases, and 5 bases separated the two germline ends. Germline values: CDR1 SEHNR, CDR2 FQNEAQ (reference sequence). The CDR3 is CASSLTSGYTF. CDR3 nucleotides: TGTGCCAGCAGCTTAACCTCTGGCTACACCTTC.

This chain joins TRBV11-1 and TRBJ2-3; D is possibly TRBD2 (5 bases). The length of the CDR3 is 14 residues. Germline CDR1 and CDR2: SGHAT and FQDESV (reference sequence). V lost 2 bases, J lost 4 bases, and 10 bases lay in between. The CDR3 loop is CASSLIPGSDTQYF. In nucleotides, the CDR3 is TGTGCCAGCAGCTTAATCCCGGGGTCAGATACGCAGTATTTT. Full variable domain (remainder filled in from reference TRBV11-1 and TRBJ2-3): EAEVAQSPRYKITEKSQAVAFWCDPISGHATLYWYRQILGQGPELLVQFQDESVVDDSQLPKDRFSAERLKGVDSTLKIQPAELGDSAMYLCASSLIPGSDTQYFGPGTRLTVL.

This clonotype was recorded at least ten times. This chain joins TRBV5-1 and TRBJ1-2; 12 nucleotides line up with TRBD1. Germline-derived CDR1 and CDR2 are SGHRS and YFSETQ. Trimming cost V 1 base and J 6 bases; bases outside gene matches: 10. This CDR3 is built from 17 residues. The CDR3 reads CASSLPTKGTGGDGYTF. The CDR3 DNA follows: TGCGCCAGCAGCTTGCCCACTAAGGGGACAGGGGGCGATGGCTACACCTTC.

This clonotype was observed many times. The V and J genes are TRBV12-3 or TRBV12-4 and TRBJ2-1; the D is unclear. The CDR3 spans 13 residues. V was cut by 6 bases and J by 6 bases, with 12 bases left in between. CDR3 protein: CASSGLVPNEQFF. As DNA, the CDR3 is TGTGCCAGCAGCGGCCTAGTCCCCAATGAGCAGTTCTTC.

This clonotype was detected many times. This sequence joins TRBV27 and TRBJ2-7; 8 bases line up with TRBD1. V shed 6 bases, J shed 7 bases, and the junction held 11 bases outside the gene matches. The CDR3 runs to 14 residues. Germline V lookup: CDR1 MNHEY, CDR2 SMNVEV (reference sequence). CDR3 DNA sequence: TGTGCCAGCAGACCAACAGGGGGGAGAGGGGAGCAGTACTTC. Its translation is CASRPTGGRGEQYF.

This chain uses TRBV3-1 with TRBJ2-2; D unclear. The V end was cut by 4 bases, the J end by 0 bases, with 12 bases between. The CDR3 totals 16 residues. In germline, CDR1 is LGHDT, CDR2 YNNKEL (reference sequence). CDR3 residues: CASSRDWITNTGELFF. The CDR3 bases are TGTGCCAGCAGCCGCGACTGGATCACGAACACCGGGGAGCTGTTTTTT.

CDR3: CSVAQGNRNQPQHF. The CDR3 DNA sequence: TGCAGCGTTGCACAGGGTAACCGCAATCAGCCCCAGCATTTT. The chain recombines TRBV29-1 with TRBJ1-5, with D perhaps matching TRBD1 (6 bases). The germline V gene has CDR1 SQVTM and CDR2 ANQGSEA. The V gene lost 4 bases and the J gene lost 2 bases, with 12 bases spanning the gap. The CDR3 is 14 residues long.

There are a few counts of this clonotype. The chain uses TRBV4-1 and TRBJ1-1; no firm D call. This CDR3 has 14 residues. V lost 1 base, J lost 1 base, and 7 bases lay in between. Germline V CDR1 and CDR2: MGHRA, YSYEKL. CDR3 loop: CASSQARRNTEAFF. The CDR3 DNA reads as TGCGCCAGCAGCCAAGCACGCAGGAACACTGAAGCTTTCTTT.

Many counts were recorded for this clonotype. CDR3 protein: CSVEGGRGPNTEAFF. The CDR3 DNA reads as TGCAGCGTTGAAGGGGGAAGGGGGCCGAACACTGAAGCTTTCTTT. The chain recombines TRBV29-1 with TRBJ1-1; 7 bases agree with TRBD1. V lost 1 base to trimming and J lost 1 base; unmatched junction nucleotides: 6. The CDR3 is made up of 15 amino acids. Germline V gene sequence: CDR1 SQVTM, CDR2 ANQGSEA. Looking up the rest from reference TRBV29-1 and TRBJ1-1 gives the full variable domain: SAVISQKPSRDICQRGTSLTIQCQVDSQVTMMFWYRQQPGQSLTLIATANQGSEATYESGFVIDKFPISRPNLTFSTLTVSNMSPEDSSIYLCSVEGGRGPNTEAFFGQGTRLTVV.

This clonotype was counted only a few times. This chain links TRBV6-5 with TRBJ1-5; 9 bases are a match to TRBD1. This CDR3 is built from 13 residues. Trimming took 6 bases from V and 7 from J; bases not matched to a gene: 4. Looked up from germline, CDR1 is MNHEY and CDR2 is SVGAGI. CDR3 DNA sequence: TGTGCCAGCAGCCCTGACAGGGGGCAGCCCCAGCATTTT. Translating it yields CASSPDRGQPQHF.

This clonotype was observed a few times. The J gene is TRBJ1-6, the V gene TRBV20-1; D remains unclear. CDR1 and CDR2 (germline): DFQATT, SNEGSKA (reference sequence). The CDR3 extends over 17 amino acids. V shed 5 bases and J shed 0 bases, with 17 bases lying between them. The chain's CDR3 is CSASAGNRASYNSPLHF. DNA for the CDR3: TGCAGTGCTTCTGCTGGTAACCGCGCCTCCTATAATTCACCCCTCCACTTT.

This chain joins TRBV20-1 and TRBJ2-4; D remains unclear. Germline V lookup: CDR1 DFQATT, CDR2 SNEGSKA (reference sequence). This CDR3 is 16 amino acids long. V was shortened by 1 base and J by 0 bases, with 13 bases between the two germline ends. The CDR3 DNA follows: TGCAGTGCTAGAGTCCAACGGGCGATAGCCAAAAACATTCAGTACTTC. Protein product: CSARVQRAIAKNIQYF.

The V gene is TRBV12-3 or TRBV12-4, the J gene TRBJ2-3, with D perhaps TRBD2 (5 bases). V was pared by 4 bases and J by 5 bases, with 7 bases between. This CDR3 has 12 amino acids. The CDR3: CASSSGLDTQYF. In nucleotides, the CDR3 is TGTGCCAGCAGTTCGGGGTTAGATACGCAGTATTTT.

This clonotype has only a few counts. V usage is TRBV20-1 and J usage is TRBJ2-3; the D gene is possibly TRBD2 (5 bases). The germline CDR1 and CDR2 sequences are DFQATT and SNEGSKA (reference sequence). Trimming cost V 8 bases and J 4 bases, with 22 bases left between them. The CDR3 covers 15 residues. The CDR3, as DNA: TGCAGTCAGACGCGCGGGCGGACTCAAGCAGATACGCAGTATTTT. Its translation is CSQTRGRTQADTQYF.

The CDR3 here is CASSTGGTTQETQYF. The CDR3 DNA sequence: TGTGCCAGCAGCACTGGGGGGACTACACAAGAGACCCAGTACTTC. This sequence joins TRBV7-2 and TRBJ2-5, with 7 bases fitting TRBD2. V trimming: 5 bases; J trimming: 2 bases; junction bases outside the gene matches: 8. This CDR3 is 15 amino acids long. Per the germline V gene, CDR1 is SGHTA and CDR2 is FQGNSA.

This clonotype was picked up many times. The V call is TRBV6-2 or TRBV6-3, the J call TRBJ1-2; 7 bases agree with TRBD1. Germline CDR1 reads MNHEY; CDR2 reads SVGEGT. There are 14 residues in the CDR3. The V segment lost 5 bases and the J segment 4 bases; nucleotides outside the gene matches: 7. The CDR3, as DNA: TGTGCCAGCAGTACCCCCGGGACAGCCTATGGCTACACCTTC. Translating it yields CASSTPGTAYGYTF.

This clonotype was detected ten times or more. The V gene is TRBV11-3, the J gene TRBJ2-2; D is unresolved. V lost 3 bases and J 4 bases, leaving 3 bases between the germline ends. The CDR3 spans 12 residues. Per germline, CDR1 SGHNT and CDR2 YENEEA. The CDR3 is CASSFITGELFF. CDR3 DNA: TGTGCCAGCAGCTTTATCACCGGGGAGCTGTTTTTT.

The rearrangement links TRBV11-2 to TRBJ2-3; no firm D call. Trimming shortened V by 7 bases and J by 2 bases, and 13 bases separated the two germline ends. The CDR3 sequence is 14 residues long. In germline, CDR1 is SGHAT, CDR2 FQNNGV. The CDR3 loop reads CASTPNRVTDTQYF. CDR3 nucleotide sequence: TGTGCCAGCACCCCTAACCGGGTCACAGATACGCAGTATTTT.

The table lists this clonotype with a few counts. The V gene is TRBV20-1, the J gene TRBJ2-3, with 12 bases aligning to TRBD2. The CDR3 sequence is 17 residues long. CDR1 is DFQATT and CDR2 is SNEGSKA in the germline V gene (reference sequence). V was clipped by 5 bases and J by 3 bases; unmatched bases: 12. In nucleotides, the CDR3 is TGCAGTGCTGGACGACTAGCGGGGGATCTGAGGACAGATACGCAGTATTTT. Translated, it gives CSAGRLAGDLRTDTQYF.

This clonotype was found many times. V and J are TRBV3-1 and TRBJ1-4; perhaps TRBD1 as D (5 bases). CDR3 length: 15 amino acids. The V and J ends lost 0 bases and 5 bases respectively, with 10 bases between them. Looked up from germline, CDR1 is LGHDT and CDR2 is YNNKEL (reference sequence). In DNA, the CDR3 is TGTGCCAGCAGCCAAGATTGGGGCAGCAATGAAAAACTGTTTTTT. This encodes CASSQDWGSNEKLFF. Drawing the rest from reference TRBV3-1 and TRBJ1-4, the complete variable domain is DTAVSQTPKYLVTQMGNDKSIKCEQNLGHDTMYWYKQDSKKFLKIMFSYNNKELIINETVPNRFSPKSPDKAHLNLHINSLELGDSAVYFCASSQDWGSNEKLFFGSGTQLSVL.

As DNA, the CDR3 is TGTGCTAGTGGTTTGGGGTTACCAGTGAACACTGAAGCTTTCTTT. This sequence encodes CASGLGLPVNTEAFF. V gene TRBV12-5 combines with J gene TRBJ1-1; D gene unclear. The CDR3 totals 15 residues. The ends were cut back, 1 base at V and 0 bases at J, with 9 bases in the middle. CDR1 is LGHNT and CDR2 is FRNRAP in the germline V gene. The complete variable domain, with remaining parts taken from reference TRBV12-5 and TRBJ1-1, reads DARVTQTPRHKVTEMGQEVTMRCQPILGHNTVFWYRQTMMQGLELLAYFRNRAPLDDSGMPKDRFSAEMPDATLATLKIQPSEPRDSAVYFCASGLGLPVNTEAFFGQGTRLTVV.

This chain links TRBV7-2 with TRBJ1-1, with D perhaps TRBD1 (5 bases). The V end was cut by 5 bases, the J end by 1 base, with 11 bases between. Per the germline V gene, CDR1 is SGHTA and CDR2 is FQGNSA. The CDR3 totals 14 residues. CDR3 sequence reads: CASSLRQRNTEAFF. In nucleotides, the CDR3 is TGTGCCAGCAGCCTCCGACAGAGGAACACTGAAGCTTTCTTT.

This clonotype was seen a few times. The chain uses TRBV6-2 or TRBV6-3 and TRBJ2-7; D not certain. Between the trimmed V and J ends, which lost 6 bases and 5 bases, there was a span of 11 bases. Germline V gene lookup returns CDR1 MNHEY and CDR2 SVGEGT. There are 12 residues in the CDR3. For the CDR3, the DNA is TGTGCCAGCAGCCCTGCTAGTAACGAGCAGTACTTC. Translated, it gives CASSPASNEQYF.

This clonotype was counted a few times. The chain carries TRBV19 and TRBJ2-3; tentatively, D is TRBD1 (6 bases). Trimming stripped 7 bases from V and 5 bases from J, with 16 bases between. Per the germline V gene, CDR1 is LNHDA and CDR2 is SQIVND (reference sequence). CDR3 length: 14 amino acids. The CDR3 nucleotides read TGTGCCAGTACCCAAAGGACAGCGCTAGATACGCAGTATTTT. Its translation: CASTQRTALDTQYF. The variable domain in full, completed from reference TRBV19 and TRBJ2-3, reads DGGITQSPKYLFRKEGQNVTLSCEQNLNHDAMYWYRQDPGQGLRLIYYSQIVNDFQKGDIAEGYSVSREKKESFPLTVTSAQKNPTAFYLCASTQRTALDTQYFGPGTRLTVL.

The rearrangement uses TRBV4-1 and TRBJ1-5; TRBD1 matches at 7 bases. The V and J ends lost 2 bases and 3 bases, in that order; junction bases with no gene match: 10. Germline CDR1 reads MGHRA; CDR2 reads YSYEKL. This CDR3 spans 17 amino acids. The CDR3 spells CASSQIGGRAFNQPQHF. Here the CDR3 DNA reads TGCGCCAGCAGCCAAATAGGGGGCCGGGCCTTCAATCAGCCCCAGCATTTT.

The rearrangement uses TRBV29-1 and TRBJ2-2, with D unresolved. The CDR3 loop spans 13 amino acids. V was clipped by 6 bases and J by 3 bases, with 11 bases between them. Germline lookup yields CDR1 SQVTM and CDR2 ANQGSEA. CDR3 in DNA: TGCAGCGTCGGAGTTCTGGACACCGGGGAGCTGTTTTTT. Protein: CSVGVLDTGELFF.

The CDR3 DNA reads TGTGCCAGCAGCGGACTAGCGGGGGGGGTTTTCGCCGAGCAGTACTTC. This translates into CASSGLAGGVFAEQYF. The chain has TRBV27 and TRBJ2-7, with TRBD2 matching 15 bases. V trimming: 6 bases; J trimming: 6 bases; junction bases outside the gene matches: 9. This CDR3 is built from 16 residues. The germline V gene encodes CDR1 MNHEY and CDR2 SMNVEV (reference sequence).

This clonotype was found a few times. In nucleotides, the CDR3 is TGTGCCAGCAGCGAAGAGCGGGGATCCTACAATGAGCAGTTCTTC. Translation gives CASSEERGSYNEQFF. J is TRBJ2-1 and V is TRBV9; TRBD2 agrees at 7 bases. Germline V gene data show CDR1 as SGDLS and CDR2 as YYNGEE. This CDR3 is built from 15 residues. V shed 3 bases and J 1 base; nucleotides not matched to a gene: 4. The full variable domain, in which reference TRBV9 and TRBJ2-1 provide the parts outside the CDR3, is DSGVTQTPKHLITATGQRVTLRCSPRSGDLSVYWYQQSLDQGLQFLIQYYNGEERAKGNILERFSAQQFPDLHSELNLSSLELGDSALYFCASSEERGSYNEQFFGPGTRLTVL.